This T cell receptor (beta chain) comes out of a study of technical replicates of blood from a few donors (dated by TCRdb to about 2017). Note on this clone: Its antigen is currently not known. Per-base qualities were not stored, and no clone one base away is much larger.

V is reduced by 6 bases and J by 3 bases, leaving a spacing of 8 bases between them. Measured from the cysteine to the phenylalanine, the CDR3 is 12 residues long. Only the CDR3 DNA is retained, 36 bases long and in frame from the first base. The germline V gene (reference sequence) specifies MNHNY as CDR1 and SVGAGI as CDR2. The protocol used for the library was the immunoSEQ multiplex PCR assay. The immuneACCESS repertoire file appears here via TCRdb, limited to in-frame rearrangements. These files lack a portion of the clones; in checked studies, under half of the deficit traces to unresolved V genes, and the cause of the others is not known. For this sample there are 65,000 to 95,000 clones; 93% appear just once. The ten top clones hold 0.2% to 0.3% of the sample.

The receptor was derived from a human donor in good health. Sequencing was done on a sample of T cells isolated from PBMCs. The chain is encoded by TRBV6-6 joined to TRBJ1-2; a confident D gene designation cannot be given. The DNA sequence is given as TGTGCCAGCAGCCCCTTTTACTATGGCTACACCTTC. Its translation reads: CASSPFYYGYTF.